Below are 19 T cell receptor beta chains sequenced from a single sample in a study of blood T cell repertoires in COVID-19. Libraries were prepared by immunoSEQ multiplex PCR; TCRdb keeps only in-frame clonotypes and omits some of them. The sample has 65,000 to 80,000 clones; 75% to 90% are singletons. The sequencing sample was made of peripheral blood. The receptors here all came from a man aged 50 to 60 with active COVID-19.

The chain uses TRBV5-8 and TRBJ2-5; 11 positions match TRBD1. J was trimmed by 2 bases and V by 4 bases; bases with no gene match: 7. This CDR3 contains 16 residues. Germline CDR1 SGHTS, CDR2 YDEGEE. Here the CDR3 reads CASSPGQGAIQETQYF. The CDR3 nucleotides are TGTGCCAGCAGCCCAGGACAGGGGGCGATACAAGAGACCCAGTACTTC.

The CDR3 sequence: CSVGAGGGSPLHF. The CDR3 DNA reads as TGCAGCGTTGGAGCAGGGGGCGGTTCACCCCTCCACTTT. V gene TRBV29-1 combines with J gene TRBJ1-6; 8 bases are shared with TRBD1. The CDR3 totals 13 residues. Per the germline V gene, CDR1 is SQVTM and CDR2 is ANQGSEA. J was trimmed by 9 bases and V by 4 bases; bases with no gene match: 5.

The chain carries TRBV19 and TRBJ2-3; the match to TRBD1 covers 9 bases. V shed 8 bases, J shed 4 bases, and the junction held 10 bases outside the gene matches. There are 15 residues in the CDR3. Germline CDR1 LNHDA, CDR2 SQIVND (reference sequence). CDR3 in DNA: TGTGCCAGTGGCCAGGATAGACAGGGGGCAGATACGCAGTATTTT. Translated, it gives CASGQDRQGADTQYF.

The CDR3 loop reads CASSQEPSLNEQFF. CDR3 coding DNA: TGCGCCAGCAGCCAAGAGCCTAGTCTCAATGAGCAGTTCTTC. This rearrangement joins TRBV4-1 to TRBJ2-1; D remains ambiguous. V lost 0 bases and J 6 bases, leaving 9 bases between the germline ends. This CDR3 comprises 14 residues. CDR1 and CDR2 from the germline V gene are MGHRA and YSYEKL.

V gene TRBV7-2 combines with J gene TRBJ2-3, with D possibly TRBD2 on 6 matching bases. Germline V gene sequence: CDR1 SGHTA, CDR2 FQGNSA. V shed 4 bases and J shed 6 bases, with 14 bases lying between them. The CDR3 length is 14 residues. The CDR3 bases are TGTGCCAGCAGCTCCGGGACTGGGGGGGATACGCAGTATTTT. This translates into CASSSGTGGDTQYF.

DNA for the CDR3: TGTGCCAGTAGATACACGACGGTTGGACAGGGAAAGGCAGATACGCAGTATTTT. Encoded protein: CASRYTTVGQGKADTQYF. The V and J genes are TRBV19 and TRBJ2-3, with 8 bases that match TRBD1. The CDR3 loop spans 18 amino acids. CDR1 is LNHDA, CDR2 SQIVND, per germline (reference sequence). V dropped 6 bases and J dropped 4; count of bases not matched to a gene: 18.

V gene TRBV6-4 combines with J gene TRBJ1-1; 8 bases are a match to TRBD1. This CDR3 region has 16 residues. V shed 4 bases and J 0 bases; nucleotides not matched to a gene: 7. Germline-derived CDR1 and CDR2 are MRHNA and SNTAGT. CDR3 amino acids: CASSVGTGALNTEAFF. The CDR3 DNA reads TGTGCCAGCAGTGTGGGGACAGGCGCTTTGAACACTGAAGCTTTCTTT.

The rearrangement links TRBV5-1 to TRBJ2-1, with 10 bases fitting TRBD1. Per the germline V gene, CDR1 is SGHRS and CDR2 is YFSETQ. The CDR3 contains 14 residues. Germline trimming cut 4 bases from V and 8 bases from J; bases unmatched to any gene: 6. CDR3 sequence: CASSLDRGTDEQFF. The CDR3 DNA follows: TGCGCCAGCAGCCTGGACAGGGGGACCGATGAGCAGTTCTTC.

V is TRBV15 and J is TRBJ2-7; tentatively, D is TRBD2 (6 bases). The CDR3 has 17 residues. Trimming left V 0 bases short and J 0 bases short, with 15 bases between. Looked up from germline, CDR1 is LNHNV and CDR2 is YYDKDF (reference sequence). This CDR3 is CATSRDRRDPSSYEQYF. DNA for the CDR3: TGTGCCACCAGCAGAGATCGGAGGGACCCCAGCTCCTACGAGCAGTACTTC.

This clone was detected only a few times. V usage is TRBV7-8 and J usage is TRBJ2-1; a weak D match, TRBD2 (5 bases). This CDR3 is 14 amino acids long. Germline values: CDR1 SGHVS, CDR2 FQNEAQ. V was trimmed by 2 bases and J by 4 bases, leaving 9 bases between them. The DNA for the CDR3 is TGTGCCAGCAGCTTACCCAGAGGGTACAATGAGCAGTTCTTC. The encoded protein is CASSLPRGYNEQFF.

V gene TRBV10-3 combines with J gene TRBJ1-1, with D maybe TRBD1 (6 bases). The germline gives CDR1 ENHRY, CDR2 SYGVKD. The CDR3 extends over 15 amino acids. Trimming removed 0 bases at V and 1 base at J, with 9 bases between. The CDR3 nucleotides read TGTGCCATCAGTGAGTCGGGACACCCGAACACTGAAGCTTTCTTT. Protein product: CAISESGHPNTEAFF.

As for this clone: Other DNA sequences in this specimen translate into the identical CDR3. V usage is TRBV7-8 and J usage is TRBJ1-1; D is possibly TRBD1 (6 bases). This CDR3 spans 15 amino acids. Germline CDR1 is SGHVS and CDR2 is FQNEAQ. Trimming removed 3 bases from V and 1 base from J, with 12 bases in between. This CDR3 is CASSLRGQPNTEAFF. CDR3 DNA: TGTGCCAGCAGCTTGAGAGGACAGCCGAACACTGAAGCTTTCTTT.

The chain combines TRBV14 with TRBJ2-2, with D uncertain. The CDR3 is 14 residues long. CDR1 is SGHDN, CDR2 FVKESK, per germline. Trimming pared 2 bases from V and 3 bases from J, leaving 7 bases between. CDR3 sequence (DNA): TGTGCCAGCAGCCAATCGTCCTACACCGGGGAGCTGTTTTTT. This translates into CASSQSSYTGELFF.

The genes are TRBV3-1 (or the pseudogene TRBV3-2) and TRBJ1-5; D not resolved. Per germline, CDR1 LGHDT and CDR2 YNNKEL (reference sequence). V lost 4 bases to trimming and J lost 0 bases, with 16 bases between them. The CDR3 spans 17 residues. In nucleotides, the CDR3 is TGTGCCAGCAGCCTGGGCGCGACTATCGATAGCAATCAGCCCCAGCATTTT. Protein product: CASSLGATIDSNQPQHF.

The J gene is TRBJ2-1, the V gene TRBV18, with TRBD2 matching 9 bases. Losses at the gene ends were 0 bases for V and 9 bases for J; bases not matched to a gene: 6. Germline lookup yields CDR1 KGHSH and CDR2 LQKENI. The CDR3 runs to 15 residues. The DNA of the CDR3 is TGTGCCAGCTCACCACCGATACTAGCGGGCCTTGAGCAGTTCTTC. Translating it yields CASSPPILAGLEQFF.

The V call is TRBV30, the J call TRBJ2-1; D unclear. The CDR3 has 10 residues. Per germline, CDR1 GTSNPN and CDR2 SVGIG (reference sequence). The V and J ends lost 5 bases and 7 bases respectively, with 6 bases between them. In nucleotides, the CDR3 is TGTGCCTGGGGTCGGAATGAGCAGTTCTTC. Its translation: CAWGRNEQFF.

This chain links TRBV18 with TRBJ1-1; perhaps TRBD1 as D (5 bases). This CDR3 has 13 amino acids. Trimming removed 6 bases at V and 4 bases at J, with 12 bases between. CDR1 and CDR2 from the germline V gene are KGHSH and LQKENI. CDR3 coding DNA: TGTGCCAGCTCGCCGGGGGGGAGCACTGAAGCTTTCTTT. It is translated as CASSPGGSTEAFF.

The rearrangement uses TRBV6-6 and TRBJ1-1, with D hard to call. The ends were cut back, 0 bases at V and 7 bases at J, with 9 bases in the middle. CDR3 size: 13 residues. Germline-derived CDR1 and CDR2 are MNHNY and SVGAGI (reference sequence). The CDR3 DNA follows: TGTGCCAGCAGTTACTCGGAGGGAAGTGAAGCTTTCTTT. It yields the protein CASSYSEGSEAFF.

The chain has TRBV11-3 and TRBJ2-7; D perhaps matches TRBD2 (6 bases). The CDR3 sequence is 14 residues long. V lost 1 base to trimming and J lost 1 base, with 8 bases between them. Germline CDR1 is SGHNT and CDR2 is YENEEA. CDR3 DNA sequence: TGTGCCAGCAGCTTAGGCGGGGAATCCTACGAGCAGTACTTC. This codes for CASSLGGESYEQYF.